One sample yielded the 29 T cell receptor beta chains listed below, sequenced in a study of early T cells in non-severe SARS-CoV-2 infection. TCRdb recomputed calls from the 5' RACE reads with MiXCR, one row per CDR3 protein. Of roughly 60,000 distinct CDR3 sequences in the sample, approximately 14% were seen once. Sequenced: whole blood. The receptors here all came from an adult who was a healthcare worker with PCR-confirmed SARS-CoV-2 infection or an uninfected control (not recorded which).

The table lists this clonotype with a few counts. CDR3 loop: CASSEGYTGPGEQYF. Here the CDR3 DNA reads TGCGCCAGCAGTGAAGGGTACACCGGTCCAGGCGAGCAGTACTTC. The chain employs TRBV10-1 and TRBJ2-7, with unresolved D. Germline assignment: CDR1 WNHNN and CDR2 SYGVQD (reference sequence). The CDR3 sequence is 15 residues long. V was trimmed by 3 bases and J by 6 bases, leaving 18 bases between them.

This clonotype was seen a handful of times. This sequence joins TRBV12-3 or TRBV12-4 and TRBJ2-2, with 7 positions matching TRBD1. The J segment lost 2 bases and the V segment lost 6 bases, leaving 6 bases of the junction unmatched. CDR3 length equals 15 residues. The CDR3 region has the DNA TGTGCCAGCAGGGAGGCAGGGGGAAACACCGGGGAGCTGTTTTTT. As protein: CASREAGGNTGELFF.

This clonotype was seen a few times. J is TRBJ2-7 and V is TRBV5-1; 10 bases match TRBD1. The CDR3 sequence is 16 residues long. CDR1 is SGHRS and CDR2 is YFSETQ in the germline V gene. J lost 2 bases, V lost 4 bases, and 9 bases had no gene match. In DNA form, the CDR3 reads TGCGCCAGCAGCCCTACCCCGGGACAGGGGACCTACGAGCAGTACTTC. Protein sequence: CASSPTPGQGTYEQYF.

This clonotype was seen only a few times. In DNA, the CDR3 is TGTGCCAGCAGCTTAGGAGTCGGGGACTTGGGCAATCAGCCCCAGCATTTT. Its translation is CASSLGVGDLGNQPQHF. The chain is built from TRBV7-9 and TRBJ1-5; TRBD1 might be the D (5 bases). Germline V CDR1 and CDR2: SEHNR, FQNEAQ (reference sequence). The CDR3 runs to 17 residues. Trimming left V 1 base short and J 2 bases short, with 15 bases between.

In this sample, this clonotype turned up many times. This chain uses TRBV7-9 with TRBJ1-1, with D uncertain. Trimming removed 1 base at V and 2 bases at J, with 8 bases between. Germline CDR1 and CDR2: SEHNR and FQNEAQ (reference sequence). The CDR3 covers 14 residues. The CDR3 region is CASSLVTYNTEAFF. DNA of the CDR3: TGTGCCAGCAGCTTAGTTACATATAACACTGAAGCTTTCTTT.

This rearrangement joins TRBV30 to TRBJ1-3; D unresolved. Trimming took off 7 bases at V and 2 bases at J, with 9 bases between the two ends. The CDR3 runs 12 residues. Per the germline V gene, CDR1 is GTSNPN and CDR2 is SVGIG (reference sequence). The CDR3 nucleotides read TGTGCCTCCCATCGGCCTGGAAACACCATATATTTT. This codes for CASHRPGNTIYF.

This clonotype was seen at least ten times. The gene calls are TRBV3-1 and TRBJ2-3; D ambiguous. V was clipped by 5 bases and J by 5 bases, with 5 bases between them. The CDR3 covers 11 residues. Germline V gene data show CDR1 as LGHDT and CDR2 as YNNKEL (reference sequence). CDR3 sequence: CASSDGDTQYF. The CDR3 nucleotides read TGTGCCAGCAGCGATGGAGATACGCAGTATTTT.

This chain links TRBV5-4 with TRBJ1-6; unclear D gene. The CDR3 totals 14 residues. Trimming cost V 0 bases and J 3 bases, with 4 bases left between them. In germline, CDR1 is SGHNT, CDR2 YYREEE (reference sequence). The CDR3 DNA follows: TGTGCCAGCAGCTTGGACAGCTATAATTCACCCCTCCACTTT. Amino acids: CASSLDSYNSPLHF. Complete variable domain (other parts from reference TRBV5-4 and TRBJ1-6): ETGVTQSPTHLIKTRGQQVTLRCSSQSGHNTVSWYQQALGQGPQFIFQYYREEENGRGNFPPRFSGLQFPNYSSELNVNALELDDSALYLCASSLDSYNSPLHFGNGTRLTVT.

There are a few counts of this clonotype. The J gene is TRBJ2-1, the V gene TRBV12-3 or TRBV12-4; no reliable D call. CDR3 length: 14 amino acids. V lost 1 base and J lost 2, with 6 bases in between. The CDR3 DNA reads as TGTGCCAGCAGTTTAGATTCCCCCTACAATGAGCAGTTCTTC. Its protein is CASSLDSPYNEQFF.

This clonotype was seen repeatedly, ten times or more. This rearrangement joins TRBV2 to TRBJ1-1, with 7 nucleotides matching TRBD1. The germline V gene has CDR1 SNHLY and CDR2 FYNNEI. The CDR3 is 14 amino acids. J lost 1 base, V lost 7 bases, and 6 bases had no gene match. The CDR3 region has the DNA TGTGCCAGCACCCTTACAGGGGCGAACACTGAAGCTTTCTTT. Amino acids: CASTLTGANTEAFF.

This clonotype appeared a few times. This rearrangement joins TRBV2 to TRBJ1-1; tentatively, D is TRBD1 (5 bases). From germline, CDR1 is SNHLY and CDR2 FYNNEI. With 7 bases removed from V and 10 bases from J, the gap between germline ends came to 10 bases. CDR3 length: 10 residues. CDR3: CASIRGLAFF. CDR3 DNA: TGTGCCAGCATACGGGGACTAGCTTTCTTT.

In its sample, this clonotype was seen a few times. The V gene is TRBV29-1, the J gene TRBJ2-2; D is ambiguous. Per germline, CDR1 SQVTM and CDR2 ANQGSEA. The CDR3 has 12 residues. Trimming shortened V by 6 bases and J by 1 base, and 6 bases separated the two germline ends. CDR3 protein: CSVNGNTGELFF. DNA of the CDR3: TGCAGCGTAAACGGGAACACCGGGGAGCTGTTTTTT.

The genes are TRBV14 and TRBJ2-7; D not resolved. The germline gives CDR1 SGHDN, CDR2 FVKESK. This CDR3 is built from 13 residues. Deletions cut 6 bases from V and 0 bases from J, with 9 bases between. The DNA for the CDR3 is TGTGCCAGCAGTCCTACTAACTCCTACGAGCAGTACTTC. Protein sequence: CASSPTNSYEQYF.

This clonotype was counted ten times or more. The V and J genes are TRBV18 and TRBJ1-1, with D perhaps TRBD1 (6 bases). The CDR3 is made up of 11 amino acids. The germline CDR1 and CDR2 sequences are KGHSH and LQKENI. V lost 6 bases and J 7 bases, leaving 9 bases between the germline ends. For the CDR3, the DNA is TGTGCCAGCTCTCAACAGGGTGAAGCTTTCTTT. It yields the protein CASSQQGEAFF.

V is TRBV5-6 and J is TRBJ2-2; D is uncertain. V was trimmed by 0 bases and J by 7 bases, leaving 10 bases between them. The CDR3 is 14 residues long. Germline V CDR1 and CDR2: SGHDT, YYEEEE. CDR3 amino acids: CASSLVLQRGELFF. The CDR3, as DNA: TGTGCCAGCAGCTTGGTCCTCCAGCGCGGGGAGCTGTTTTTT.

This clonotype showed up just a few times. The genes are TRBV4-1 and TRBJ2-7, with 7 bases fitting TRBD2. J was trimmed by 4 bases and V by 1 base; bases with no gene match: 7. Germline V gene sequence: CDR1 MGHRA, CDR2 YSYEKL. This CDR3 region has 15 residues. DNA of the CDR3: TGCGCCAGCAGCCAAGTCGGGCGGGGGAGGTACGAGCAGTACTTC. This gives the protein CASSQVGRGRYEQYF.

Ten or more counts support this clonotype. The chain uses TRBV3-1 and TRBJ2-6, with D possibly TRBD1 on 5 matching bases. The CDR3 sequence is 17 residues long. V was pared by 0 bases and J by 2 bases, with 11 bases between. The germline CDR1 and CDR2 sequences are LGHDT and YNNKEL (reference sequence). CDR3 loop: CASSQDIGAPGANVLTF. The CDR3 nucleotides read TGTGCCAGCAGCCAAGACATTGGGGCGCCTGGGGCCAACGTCCTGACTTTC.

V and J are TRBV2 and TRBJ1-2; D gene uncertain. V was pared by 2 bases and J by 0 bases, with 10 bases between. Per the germline V gene, CDR1 is SNHLY and CDR2 is FYNNEI. This CDR3 comprises 15 residues. The CDR3 bases are TGTGCCAGCAGTGAACTCAGCCTCCCTAACTATGGCTACACCTTC. The encoded protein is CASSELSLPNYGYTF.

This clonotype has just a few counts. This chain links TRBV7-6 with TRBJ2-7; D is undetermined. The CDR3 runs to 14 residues. The germline V and J ends were trimmed by 5 bases and 6 bases, with 17 bases remaining between them. The V gene's germline CDR1 is SGHVS and CDR2 FNYEAQ. CDR3 DNA sequence: TGTGCCAGCAGCCTCCGGGTCCGCGGCGGCGAGCAGTACTTC. It specifies CASSLRVRGGEQYF.

This clonotype was seen a handful of times. V gene TRBV20-1 combines with J gene TRBJ1-4; D is unclear. The V and J ends lost 2 bases and 7 bases respectively, with 17 bases between them. The CDR3 extends over 15 amino acids. In germline, CDR1 is DFQATT, CDR2 SNEGSKA (reference sequence). CDR3 nucleotide sequence: TGCAGTGCTAGAACCGCCTCCGGGGTTGGTGAAAAACTGTTTTTT. It translates to CSARTASGVGEKLFF.

This clonotype has at least ten counts. V gene TRBV27 combines with J gene TRBJ1-5; D not certain. The germline V gene encodes CDR1 MNHEY and CDR2 SMNVEV (reference sequence). Trimming shortened V by 2 bases and J by 5 bases, and 7 bases separated the two germline ends. The CDR3 loop spans 13 amino acids. The CDR3 coding sequence is TGTGCCAGCAGTTTAGGGCAGCATCAGCCCCAGCATTTT. Encoded protein: CASSLGQHQPQHF.

This clonotype was observed many times. This rearrangement joins TRBV5-1 to TRBJ1-1; the D gene is possibly TRBD1 (5 bases). V was cut by 0 bases and J by 9 bases, with 12 bases left in between. The CDR3 has 13 amino acids. Per the germline V gene, CDR1 is SGHRS and CDR2 is YFSETQ. Here the CDR3 DNA reads TGCGCCAGCAGCTTGGATGGCGGGACGAAAGCTTTCTTT. Protein sequence: CASSLDGGTKAFF.

This sequence joins TRBV6-5 and TRBJ2-1, with D maybe TRBD2 (7 bases). This CDR3 region has 15 residues. With 1 base removed from V and 5 bases from J, the gap between germline ends came to 12 bases. Germline CDR1 and CDR2: MNHEY and SVGAGI. CDR3 sequence reads: CASSYLGGGHNEQFF. In DNA, the CDR3 is TGTGCCAGCAGTTACTTGGGGGGGGGCCACAATGAGCAGTTCTTC.

Only a few counts were recorded for this clonotype. The chain joins TRBV7-2 to TRBJ2-3; 14 bases are a match to TRBD2. In germline, CDR1 is SGHTA, CDR2 FQGNSA. V lost 7 bases, J lost 4 bases, and 13 bases stayed unmatched. The CDR3 runs to 18 residues. Written as DNA, the CDR3 is TGTGCCAGCAACAACCAGGTGGCGGGACTAGCGGGGGCAGATACGCAGTATTTT. Translated: CASNNQVAGLAGADTQYF.

The chain links TRBV5-4 to TRBJ2-3, with D possibly called TRBD1 or TRBD2 (5 bases each). The CDR3 sequence is 14 residues long. Trimming pared 4 bases from V and 4 bases from J, leaving 13 bases between. Germline V gene data show CDR1 as SGHNT and CDR2 as YYREEE (reference sequence). The CDR3, as DNA: TGTGCCAGCAGCATTCCGGGGCGACCAGATACGCAGTATTTT. Protein product: CASSIPGRPDTQYF.

V gene TRBV20-1 combines with J gene TRBJ1-1; D not resolved. Per the germline V gene, CDR1 is DFQATT and CDR2 is SNEGSKA (reference sequence). CDR3 length: 12 residues. V was cut by 4 bases and J by 8 bases, with 14 bases left in between. Written as DNA, the CDR3 is TGCAGTGCTATCCCCTTCTCGACAGAAGCTTTCTTT. It yields the protein CSAIPFSTEAFF.

There are a few counts of this clonotype. V is TRBV12-3 or TRBV12-4 and J is TRBJ2-1, with D possibly being TRBD1 (6 bases). The CDR3 contains 15 residues. Trimming took off 5 bases at V and 2 bases at J, with 13 bases between the two ends. The CDR3 sequence: CASSLEQGTYNEQFF. CDR3 nucleotides: TGTGCCAGCAGTCTAGAACAGGGAACCTACAATGAGCAGTTCTTC.

Ten or more counts support this clonotype. The chain employs TRBV5-1 and TRBJ1-4; the D is unclear. Germline assignment: CDR1 SGHRS and CDR2 YFSETQ. Trimming stripped 1 base from V and 3 bases from J, with 10 bases between. CDR3 length: 15 amino acids. This chain's CDR3 is CASSLSRMANEKLFF. DNA of the CDR3: TGCGCCAGCAGCTTGTCGAGGATGGCTAATGAAAAACTGTTTTTT.

A few counts support this clonotype. This chain uses TRBV27 with TRBJ2-7, with 9 bases aligning to TRBD1. This CDR3 spans 14 amino acids. V lost 5 bases to trimming and J lost 3 bases; unmatched junction nucleotides: 5. CDR1 MNHEY and CDR2 SMNVEV come from the germline V gene (reference sequence). DNA for the CDR3: TGTGCCAGCAGTCCCATGACAGGGGGCTACGAGCAGTACTTC. The encoded protein is CASSPMTGGYEQYF.